This T cell receptor beta chain was recorded in a study of T cells in Graves' hyperthyroidism and ophthalmopathy. On this clonotype: The antigen remains unidentified.

Regions amplified from RNA transcripts were the TCR beta CDR3 regions. The TCR CDR3 first-round RT-PCR relied on the HTBI primer set. From the multiplex PCR reads, TCRdb called clonotypes with MiXCR, one entry per CDR3 protein. The table has hundreds of thousands of distinct CDR3 sequences, roughly 46% seen once. The CDR3 covers 15 residues. Germline V CDR1 and CDR2: SNHLY, FYNNEI. V lost 3 bases to trimming and J lost 3 bases; unmatched junction nucleotides: 5. Overall study results and limits: Most clonotypes expanded in the thyroid (above 0.001) were also present in blood. The model anticipated ophthalmopathy a median about six months pre-onset. Separation of ophthalmopathy from stable hyperthyroidism was achieved by a 13 V-J model.

Exclusion criteria comprised uncontrolled infection, other autoimmune disease, pregnancy or lactation. The specimen was peripheral blood or thyroid tissue (not recorded which). This sequence originates from an adult man with Graves' disease, either hyperthyroidism or ophthalmopathy (not recorded which). J is TRBJ2-3 and V is TRBV2, with 8 bases that match TRBD1. The CDR3 sequence is CASSDRQGQTDTQYF. The CDR3 nucleotides read TGTGCCAGCAGTGATAGACAGGGGCAAACAGATACGCAGTATTTT.